These 25 T cell receptor beta chains came from one sample sequenced in a study of shared clonotypes between healthy human individuals. The method was immunoSEQ multiplex PCR; TCRdb's version includes in-frame clones alone and lacks a portion of them. The data hold around 2.1 million clones, with approximately 96% observed a single time. The sequenced sample consisted of naive CD4+ T cells sorted from blood. Stated subset: CD45RA+ positively selected. All receptors come from a man between 18 and 29 years old in good health.

This chain connects TRBV6-5 to TRBJ1-5; D unresolved. V lost 6 bases, J lost 7 bases, and 19 bases lay in between. From germline, CDR1 is MNHEY and CDR2 SVGAGI. The CDR3 spans 15 residues. This CDR3 reads CASSSRTPGSQPQHF. The CDR3 DNA reads TGTGCCAGCAGCTCTAGGACGCCGGGGTCCCAGCCCCAGCATTTT.

For the CDR3, the DNA is TGTGCCAGCAGTGAATCTAGCGGACCCCAAGAGACCCAGTACTTC. This codes for CASSESSGPQETQYF. This chain joins TRBV6-1 and TRBJ2-5, with 7 bases matching TRBD2. This CDR3 is 15 amino acids long. Germline lookup yields CDR1 MNHNS and CDR2 SASEGT. V shed 2 bases and J 1 base; nucleotides not matched to a gene: 4.

The chain carries TRBV30 and TRBJ2-4; TRBD2 matches at 10 bases. This CDR3 is built from 14 residues. Germline V gene lookup returns CDR1 GTSNPN and CDR2 SVGIG (reference sequence). V lost 2 bases to trimming and J lost 5 bases; unmatched junction nucleotides: 3. In DNA form, the CDR3 reads TGTGCCTGGAGTAGCGGGGGGGCCGAAAACATTCAGTACTTC. Its translation is CAWSSGGAENIQYF. Complete variable domain (other parts from reference TRBV30 and TRBJ2-4): SQTIHQWPATLVQPVGSPLSLECTVEGTSNPNLYWYRQAAGRGLQLLFYSVGIGQISSEVPQNLSASRPQDRQFILSSKKLLLSDSGFYLCAWSSGGAENIQYFGAGTRLSVL.

For this clone: Other DNA sequences from this sample encode an identical CDR3 as well. This chain connects TRBV4-3 to TRBJ2-1; tentative D call: TRBD1 (6 bases). Germline lookup yields CDR1 LGHNA and CDR2 YSLEER. The V end lost 0 bases, the J end lost 7 bases, and 7 bases lay between the germline ends. This CDR3 has 13 residues. CDR3 region: CASSQEGGNEQFF. CDR3 bases: TGCGCCAGCAGCCAAGAAGGGGGAAATGAGCAGTTCTTC.

The rearrangement uses TRBV4-1 and TRBJ2-1, with 10 bases that match TRBD2. The CDR3 spans 17 residues. Trimming took 1 base from V and 7 from J; bases not matched to a gene: 10. Germline CDR1 and CDR2: MGHRA and YSYEKL. CDR3 coding DNA: TGCGCCAGCAGCCAAGGATCGGCTAGCGGGAGAAAAAATGAGCAGTTCTTC. The encoded protein is CASSQGSASGRKNEQFF.

J is TRBJ1-5 and V is TRBV5-1; the D gene is possibly TRBD1 (5 bases). V lost 0 bases and J lost 9, with 13 bases in between. The CDR3 covers 14 residues. In germline, CDR1 is SGHRS, CDR2 YFSETQ. CDR3 nucleotides: TGCGCCAGCAGCTTGGAGGGGTTGGGGAGGCCCCAGCATTTT. Translating gives CASSLEGLGRPQHF.

The V call is TRBV11-2, the J call TRBJ2-3; 10 bases are shared with TRBD1. Germline loops: CDR1 SGHAT, CDR2 FQNNGV. The CDR3 loop spans 15 amino acids. V lost 4 bases and J lost 4; bases outside the gene matches: 5. For the CDR3, the DNA is TGTGCCAGCAGCTATACCGGGACAGGGGCAGATACGCAGTATTTT. This encodes CASSYTGTGADTQYF.

The chain recombines TRBV4-1 with TRBJ2-7; D tentatively reads TRBD1 or TRBD2 (5 bases each). Germline CDR1 reads MGHRA; CDR2 reads YSYEKL. The CDR3 sequence is 15 residues long. Trimming pared 0 bases from V and 4 bases from J, leaving 13 bases between. CDR3 in amino acids: CASSQDRGRDYEQYF. Written as DNA, the CDR3 is TGCGCCAGCAGCCAAGATCGGGGCAGGGATTACGAGCAGTACTTC.

The CDR3 sequence is CARGGTTLNTIYF. The CDR3 bases are TGTGCCAGAGGGGGGACAACTTTGAACACCATATATTTT. The rearrangement uses TRBV28 and TRBJ1-3, with a weak D call TRBD1 (6 bases). The germline V gene encodes CDR1 MDHEN and CDR2 SYDVKM. The V and J ends lost 9 bases and 7 bases respectively, with 16 bases between them. The CDR3 covers 13 residues.

The V call is TRBV5-6, the J call TRBJ2-2; 9 positions agree with TRBD2. CDR3 length: 19 amino acids. Per germline, CDR1 SGHDT and CDR2 YYEEEE. V lost 0 bases and J lost 1; bases outside the gene matches: 10. For the CDR3, the DNA is TGTGCCAGCAGCTTGGCTCGACGAGCGGGGGGCCAGAACACCGGGGAGCTGTTTTTT. Amino acid sequence: CASSLARRAGGQNTGELFF.

V is TRBV10-3 and J is TRBJ2-4, with a weak D call TRBD2 (6 bases). This CDR3 comprises 15 residues. In germline, CDR1 is ENHRY, CDR2 SYGVKD. V gave up 10 bases and J gave up 2 bases, with 18 bases separating them. CDR3 DNA sequence: TGTGCCACCGGGGTCCCGGGAGAGACCAAAAACATTCAGTACTTC. Amino acid sequence: CATGVPGETKNIQYF.

V and J are TRBV2 and TRBJ1-1; the D is unclear. This CDR3 spans 14 amino acids. Germline lookup yields CDR1 SNHLY and CDR2 FYNNEI. Trimming cost V 3 bases and J 0 bases, with 8 bases left between them. The DNA of the CDR3 is TGTGCCAGCAGTGAGTCGGGCTTGAACACTGAAGCTTTCTTT. This translates into CASSESGLNTEAFF.

V and J are TRBV28 and TRBJ1-6; 7 bases align to TRBD1. J gave up 13 bases and V 6 bases, and 6 bases lay outside the gene matches. From germline, CDR1 is MDHEN and CDR2 SYDVKM. This CDR3 is built from 12 residues. CDR3 amino acids: CASRLQGGPLHF. The CDR3 bases are TGTGCCAGCAGATTGCAGGGGGGGCCCCTCCACTTT.

V is TRBV11-1 and J is TRBJ1-4; unclear D gene. V gave up 5 bases and J gave up 5 bases, with 12 bases separating them. Germline V gene sequence: CDR1 SGHAT, CDR2 FQDESV (reference sequence). This CDR3 has 14 residues. CDR3 coding DNA: TGTGCCAGCAGCGAACGACGCGGAAATGAAAAACTGTTTTTT. Translating it yields CASSERRGNEKLFF.

The chain joins TRBV10-3 to TRBJ2-7; D unresolved. Trimming took off 10 bases at V and 0 bases at J, with 19 bases between the two ends. This CDR3 comprises 15 residues. Germline lookup yields CDR1 ENHRY and CDR2 SYGVKD. The CDR3 DNA reads TGTGCCAAACAAACTTGGGCAGACAACTCCTACGAGCAGTACTTC. This gives the protein CAKQTWADNSYEQYF.

The chain couples TRBV7-9 to TRBJ2-7, with a tentative D call TRBD2 (7 bases). This CDR3 has 12 residues. V was pared by 7 bases and J by 5 bases, with 12 bases between. CDR1 and CDR2 from the germline V gene are SEHNR and FQNEAQ (reference sequence). For the CDR3, the DNA is TGTGCCAGCACCGGGGGGCTCCACGAGCAGTACTTC. It yields the protein CASTGGLHEQYF.

The rearrangement joins TRBV7-9 to TRBJ2-1; no reliable D call. V was clipped by 2 bases and J by 8 bases, with 13 bases between them. This CDR3 contains 14 residues. CDR1 and CDR2 (germline): SEHNR, FQNEAQ (reference sequence). CDR3: CASSLTIPRDEQFF. CDR3 bases: TGTGCCAGCAGCTTAACGATTCCCCGCGATGAGCAGTTCTTC.

The genes are TRBV7-9 and TRBJ2-3, with TRBD2 identical over 8 bases. V trimming: 5 bases; J trimming: 4 bases; junction bases outside the gene matches: 5. The CDR3 runs 14 residues. Per germline, CDR1 SEHNR and CDR2 FQNEAQ (reference sequence). CDR3: CASSLQAGADTQYF. In DNA, the CDR3 is TGTGCCAGCAGCCTACAAGCGGGGGCAGATACGCAGTATTTT.

This clone was observed once. The chain is built from TRBV12-5 and TRBJ2-2; D remains unclear. The V gene's germline CDR1 is LGHNT and CDR2 FRNRAP. This CDR3 spans 14 amino acids. The V end lost 1 base, the J end lost 2 bases, and 5 bases lay between the germline ends. The CDR3 bases are TGTGCTAGTGGTTTGGGCGCAAACACCGGGGAGCTGTTTTTT. Its translation: CASGLGANTGELFF. The variable domain in full, completed from reference TRBV12-5 and TRBJ2-2, reads DARVTQTPRHKVTEMGQEVTMRCQPILGHNTVFWYRQTMMQGLELLAYFRNRAPLDDSGMPKDRFSAEMPDATLATLKIQPSEPRDSAVYFCASGLGANTGELFFGEGSRLTVL.

The rearrangement joins TRBV28 to TRBJ1-5, with TRBD1 as a possible D gene (5 bases). Trimming cost V 6 bases and J 6 bases, with 15 bases left between them. Germline lookup yields CDR1 MDHEN and CDR2 SYDVKM. The length of the CDR3 is 14 residues. As DNA, the CDR3 is TGTGCCAGCAGCCCCAGGGATTGGACTCAGCCCCAGCATTTT. Translation gives CASSPRDWTQPQHF.

The chain joins TRBV4-1 to TRBJ2-1; unclear D gene. In germline, CDR1 is MGHRA, CDR2 YSYEKL. Trimming stripped 8 bases from V and 2 bases from J, with 13 bases between. This CDR3 comprises 14 residues. CDR3 nucleotide sequence: TGCGCCAGCGGGCCGGTCCTAGCCTACAATGAGCAGTTCTTC. Its translation: CASGPVLAYNEQFF.

The chain recombines TRBV9 with TRBJ2-7; D unclear. Germline values: CDR1 SGDLS, CDR2 YYNGEE. The CDR3 loop spans 14 amino acids. V lost 4 bases, J lost 7 bases, and 18 bases lay in between. The CDR3 sequence is CASSLGPDGGEQYF. The CDR3 coding sequence is TGTGCCAGCAGCTTGGGCCCGGACGGTGGGGAGCAGTACTTC.

This chain links TRBV5-1 with TRBJ2-6, with D tentatively TRBD1 or TRBD2 (5 bases each). The germline V gene has CDR1 SGHRS and CDR2 YFSETQ. V lost 4 bases and J lost 0, with 14 bases in between. The CDR3 runs 17 residues. The CDR3 nucleotides read TGCGCCAGCAGCCCCCGGTCGGGGCTCTCTGGGGCCAACGTCCTGACTTTC. It yields the protein CASSPRSGLSGANVLTF.

V is TRBV2 and J is TRBJ2-3; 13 bases fit TRBD2. J gave up 5 bases and V 5 bases, and 7 bases lay outside the gene matches. The CDR3 consists of 16 residues. The germline gives CDR1 SNHLY, CDR2 FYNNEI. The CDR3 nucleotides read TGTGCCAGCAGTATACTAGCGGGAGGGTTTCAAGATACGCAGTATTTT. Protein product: CASSILAGGFQDTQYF.

The rearrangement joins TRBV4-1 to TRBJ2-6; 7 bases are a match to TRBD1. Germline V gene lookup returns CDR1 MGHRA and CDR2 YSYEKL. The CDR3 length is 16 residues. The V segment lost 3 bases and the J segment 4 bases; nucleotides outside the gene matches: 6. CDR3 bases: TGCGCCAGCAGCCACCGCGACAGGGCCGGGGCCAACGTCCTGACTTTC. Amino acids: CASSHRDRAGANVLTF.